This TCR beta chain is drawn from a study of T cells in tuberculosis. Study at large: T cells were selected with CD1B tetramers loaded with glucose monomycolate.

Thawed, overnight-rested PBMC were stained with GMM-loaded CD1B tetramer, viability dye and anti-CD3, then sorted. The lipid loaded on the CD1B tetramers was C32 glucose monomycolate from Rhodococcus equi. Using immunoSEQ multiplex PCR, the repertoire was profiled, and TCRdb retains in-frame clones only, with some absent. Of around 50,000 clones listed, approximately 91% are singletons. Study-wide results and limits: Some low-affinity tetramer-binding T cells may be absent from this sample.

Sequencing was done on a sample of CD1b-GMM tetramer-negative cells sorted from PBMCs. This receptor was identified in an adult woman with latent tuberculosis.

Written as DNA, the CDR3 is TGTGCCAGCAGCTTGTCCGGGACTCCCTCCTATGGCTACACCTTC. Protein: CASSLSGTPSYGYTF. V and J are TRBV5-6 and TRBJ1-2; D is possibly TRBD1 (5 bases). CDR3 length: 15 amino acids. The V gene's germline CDR1 is SGHDT and CDR2 YYEEEE. Deletions cut 1 base from V and 4 bases from J, with 14 bases between.